These T cell receptor beta chains were read from a single sample in a study of blood T cell repertoires in COVID-19. The data were produced by immunoSEQ multiplex PCR, yet TCRdb's version contains in-frame clones alone and is incomplete. The table includes 98,000 or so clones, about four fifths detected once. The sample taken for sequencing was peripheral blood. The source is an elderly woman with active or convalescent COVID-19. The CDR3 runs from the conserved cysteine through the conserved F or W. Fields, in order: clone size, V gene, J gene, D gene, CDR3 protein, CDR3 DNA. A D gene is named only where the DNA matches it firmly. The size entry is marked missing in some rows and otherwise reads once, few, many or a size class.

clone_size: .
v_call: TRBV7-2
j_call: TRBJ1-2
d_call: TRBD1
cdr3_aa: CASSPSGTGAAYTF
cdr3_nt: TGTGCCAGCAGCCCTTCCGGGACAGGGGCGGCCTACACCTTC

clone_size: medium-sized
v_call: TRBV7-7
j_call: TRBJ2-7
d_call: TRBD2
cdr3_aa: CASSPMTSGPSYEQYF
cdr3_nt: TGTGCTAGCAGCCCCATGACTAGCGGGCCTTCCTACGAGCAGTACTTC

clone_size: once
v_call: TRBV19
j_call: TRBJ2-5
d_call: TRBD2
cdr3_aa: CASSISGRRQTQYF
cdr3_nt: TGTGCCAGTAGCATAAGCGGGAGGAGGCAGACCCAGTACTTC

clone_size: .
v_call: TRBV10-3
j_call: TRBJ2-3
d_call: TRBD1
cdr3_aa: CAIGTADTDTQYF
cdr3_nt: TGTGCCATCGGGACAGCCGACACAGATACGCAGTATTTT

clone_size: .
v_call: TRBV6-4
j_call: TRBJ2-1
d_call: TRBD2
cdr3_aa: CASSYSGGASYNEQFF
cdr3_nt: TGTGCCAGCAGTTATAGCGGGGGGGCCTCCTACAATGAGCAGTTCTTC

clone_size: .
v_call: TRBV11-2
j_call: TRBJ1-5
d_call: TRBD1
cdr3_aa: CASSPNRGRLQHF
cdr3_nt: TGTGCCAGCAGCCCGAACAGGGGGCGCCTCCAGCATTTT

clone_size: .
v_call: TRBV29-1
j_call: TRBJ1-2
d_call: .
cdr3_aa: CSAAGGEDYGYTF
cdr3_nt: TGCAGCGCCGCCGGGGGAGAAGACTATGGCTACACCTTC

clone_size: once
v_call: TRBV4-1
j_call: TRBJ1-4
d_call: TRBD1
cdr3_aa: CASSEGQWGNEKLFF
cdr3_nt: TGCGCCAGCAGTGAGGGACAGTGGGGAAATGAAAAACTGTTTTTT

clone_size: .
v_call: TRBV6-2/TRBV6-3
j_call: TRBJ2-3
d_call: .
cdr3_aa: CASTPLTGRSTDTQYF
cdr3_nt: TGTGCCAGCACCCCTCTTACAGGCCGGAGCACAGATACGCAGTATTTT

clone_size: once
v_call: TRBV18
j_call: TRBJ2-1
d_call: TRBD1
cdr3_aa: CASSPRVQGYYNEQFF
cdr3_nt: TGTGCCAGCTCACCACGAGTACAGGGGTACTACAATGAGCAGTTCTTC

clone_size: once
v_call: TRBV5-1
j_call: TRBJ1-2
d_call: .
cdr3_aa: CASSLLGQLPDYGYTF
cdr3_nt: TGCGCCAGCAGCTTGCTGGGACAACTGCCGGACTATGGCTACACCTTC

clone_size: few
v_call: TRBV5-1
j_call: TRBJ1-3
d_call: TRBD1
cdr3_aa: CASSLGQGASYGNTIYF
cdr3_nt: TGCGCCAGCAGCTTAGGACAGGGTGCCTCCTATGGAAACACCATATATTTT

clone_size: .
v_call: TRBV21-1
j_call: TRBJ2-1
d_call: .
cdr3_aa: CASSNETSGTSGRSSYNEQFF
cdr3_nt: TGTGCCAGCAGCAACGAAACCTCGGGGACTAGCGGGAGAAGCTCCTACAATGAGCAGTTCTTC

clone_size: .
v_call: TRBV19
j_call: TRBJ1-3
d_call: .
cdr3_aa: CASSSTQRILSGNTIYF
cdr3_nt: TGTGCCAGTAGTTCGACTCAACGGATTCTCTCTGGAAACACCATATATTTT

clone_size: .
v_call: TRBV6-2/TRBV6-3
j_call: TRBJ2-6
d_call: .
cdr3_aa: CASSRRTDSANVLTF
cdr3_nt: TGTGCCAGCAGTCGACGGACAGATAGTGCCAACGTCCTGACTTTC

clone_size: .
v_call: TRBV6-6
j_call: TRBJ1-6
d_call: .
cdr3_aa: CASSYSIPTGSLHF
cdr3_nt: TGTGCCAGCAGTTACTCGATACCGACAGGTTCCCTCCACTTT

clone_size: .
v_call: TRBV19
j_call: TRBJ2-7
d_call: .
cdr3_aa: CASSIEPGAYEQYF
cdr3_nt: TGTGCCAGTAGTATCGAGCCCGGAGCCTACGAGCAGTACTTC

clone_size: .
v_call: TRBV19
j_call: TRBJ1-5
d_call: TRBD1
cdr3_aa: CASRRTGVRNQPQHF
cdr3_nt: TGTGCCAGTAGACGGACAGGGGTCCGTAATCAGCCCCAGCATTTT

clone_size: .
v_call: TRBV7-2
j_call: TRBJ2-3
d_call: .
cdr3_aa: CASSLGSDRSTDTQYF
cdr3_nt: TGTGCCAGCAGCTTAGGCTCGGACAGAAGCACAGATACGCAGTATTTT

clone_size: .
v_call: TRBV5-1
j_call: TRBJ1-2
d_call: TRBD1
cdr3_aa: CASSLGDLQGAGGYTF
cdr3_nt: TGCGCCAGCAGCTTGGGGGACTTACAGGGGGCCGGTGGCTACACCTTC